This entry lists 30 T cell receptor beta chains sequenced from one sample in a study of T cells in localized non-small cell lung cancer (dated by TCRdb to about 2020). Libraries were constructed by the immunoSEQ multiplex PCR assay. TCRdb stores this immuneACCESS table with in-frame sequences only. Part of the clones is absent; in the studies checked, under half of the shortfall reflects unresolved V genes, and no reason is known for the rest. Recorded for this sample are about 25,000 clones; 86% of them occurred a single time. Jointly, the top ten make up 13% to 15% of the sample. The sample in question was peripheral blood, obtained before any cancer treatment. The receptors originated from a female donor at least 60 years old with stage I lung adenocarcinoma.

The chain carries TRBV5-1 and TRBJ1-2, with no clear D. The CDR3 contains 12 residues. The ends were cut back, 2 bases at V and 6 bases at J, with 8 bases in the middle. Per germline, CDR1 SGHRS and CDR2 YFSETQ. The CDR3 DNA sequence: TGCGCCAGCAGCTTAGACGGCAATGGCTACACCTTC. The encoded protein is CASSLDGNGYTF.

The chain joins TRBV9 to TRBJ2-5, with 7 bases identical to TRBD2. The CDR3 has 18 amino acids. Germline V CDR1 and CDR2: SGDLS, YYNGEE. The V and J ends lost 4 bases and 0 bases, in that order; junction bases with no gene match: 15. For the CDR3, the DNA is TGTGCCAGCAGCCCCCCGGCGGGCGGGGGTGAGTACCAAGAGACCCAGTACTTC. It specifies CASSPPAGGGEYQETQYF.

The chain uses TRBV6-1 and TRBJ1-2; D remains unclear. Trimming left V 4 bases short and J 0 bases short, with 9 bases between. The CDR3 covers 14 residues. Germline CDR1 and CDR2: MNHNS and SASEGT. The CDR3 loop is CASSGTASNYGYTF. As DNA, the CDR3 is TGTGCCAGCAGTGGGACGGCCTCTAACTATGGCTACACCTTC.

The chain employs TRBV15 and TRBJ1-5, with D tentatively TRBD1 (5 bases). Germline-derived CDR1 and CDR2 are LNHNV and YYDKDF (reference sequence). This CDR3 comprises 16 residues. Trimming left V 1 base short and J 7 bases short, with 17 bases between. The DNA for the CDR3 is TGTGCCACCAGCAGAGTTCGGGGCAGGGTCGGGCAGCCCCAGCATTTT. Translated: CATSRVRGRVGQPQHF. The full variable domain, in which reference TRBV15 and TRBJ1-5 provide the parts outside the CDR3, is DAMVIQNPRYQVTQFGKPVTLSCSQTLNHNVMYWYQQKSSQAPKLLFHYYDKDFNNEADTPDNFQSRRPNTSFCFLDIRSPGLGDTAMYLCATSRVRGRVGQPQHFGDGTRLSIL.

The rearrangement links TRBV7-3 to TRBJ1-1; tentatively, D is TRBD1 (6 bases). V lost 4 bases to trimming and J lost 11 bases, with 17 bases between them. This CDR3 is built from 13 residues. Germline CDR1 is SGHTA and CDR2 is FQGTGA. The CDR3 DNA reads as TGTGCCAGCAGCTCAACCTCCGGGACACGGGCTTTCTTT. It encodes CASSSTSGTRAFF.

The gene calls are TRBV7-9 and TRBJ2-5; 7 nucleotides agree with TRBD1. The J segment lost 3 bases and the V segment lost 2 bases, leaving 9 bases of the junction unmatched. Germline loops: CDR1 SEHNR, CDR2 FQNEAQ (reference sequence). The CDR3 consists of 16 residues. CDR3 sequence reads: CASSLSYTGQKETQYF. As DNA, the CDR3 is TGTGCCAGCAGCTTATCCTACACGGGACAGAAAGAGACCCAGTACTTC.

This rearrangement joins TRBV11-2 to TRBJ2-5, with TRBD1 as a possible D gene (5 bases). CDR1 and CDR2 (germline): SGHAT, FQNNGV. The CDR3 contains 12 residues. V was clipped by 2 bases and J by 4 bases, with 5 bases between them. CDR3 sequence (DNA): TGTGCCAGCAGCTTAAGGGGAGAGACCCAGTACTTC. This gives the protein CASSLRGETQYF.

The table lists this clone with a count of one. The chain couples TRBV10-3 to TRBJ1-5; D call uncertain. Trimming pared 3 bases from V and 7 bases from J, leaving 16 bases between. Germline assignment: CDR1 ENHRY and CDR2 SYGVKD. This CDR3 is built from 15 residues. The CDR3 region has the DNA TGTGCCATCAGTGAAAGTGGGCAGAGAGAACAGCCCCAGCATTTT. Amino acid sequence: CAISESGQREQPQHF.

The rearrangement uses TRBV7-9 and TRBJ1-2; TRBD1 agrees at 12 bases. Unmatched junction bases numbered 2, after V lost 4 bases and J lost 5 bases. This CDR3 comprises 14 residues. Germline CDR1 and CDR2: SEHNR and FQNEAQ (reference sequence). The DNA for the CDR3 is TGTGCCAGCAGCTCGGGACAGGGGGCGTATGGCTACACCTTC. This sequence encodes CASSSGQGAYGYTF.

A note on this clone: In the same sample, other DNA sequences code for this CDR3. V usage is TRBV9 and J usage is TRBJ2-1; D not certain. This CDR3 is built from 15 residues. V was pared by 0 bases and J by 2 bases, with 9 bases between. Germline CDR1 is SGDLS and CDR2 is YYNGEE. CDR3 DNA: TGTGCCAGCAGCGTAGAGAGGTGGACCTACAATGAGCAGTTCTTC. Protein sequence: CASSVERWTYNEQFF.

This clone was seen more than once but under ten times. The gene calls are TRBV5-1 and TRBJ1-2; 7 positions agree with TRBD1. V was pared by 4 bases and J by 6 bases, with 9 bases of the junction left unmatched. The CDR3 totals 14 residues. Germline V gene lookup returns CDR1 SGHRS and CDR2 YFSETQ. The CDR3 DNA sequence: TGCGCCAGCAGCCTAGACAGGGCCGGGGATGGCTACACCTTC. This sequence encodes CASSLDRAGDGYTF.

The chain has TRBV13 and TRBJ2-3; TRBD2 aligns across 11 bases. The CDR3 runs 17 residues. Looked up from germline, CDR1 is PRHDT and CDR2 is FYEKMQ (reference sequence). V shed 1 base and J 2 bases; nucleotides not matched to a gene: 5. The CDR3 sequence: CASSLVGTSGFTDTQYF. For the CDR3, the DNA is TGTGCCAGCAGCTTAGTAGGGACTAGCGGTTTCACAGATACGCAGTATTTT.

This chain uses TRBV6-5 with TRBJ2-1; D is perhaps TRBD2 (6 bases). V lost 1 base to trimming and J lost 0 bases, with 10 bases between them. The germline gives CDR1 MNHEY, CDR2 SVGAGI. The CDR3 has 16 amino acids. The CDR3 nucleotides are TGTGCCAGCAGTTACTACCGGGACTTCTCCTACAATGAGCAGTTCTTC. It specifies CASSYYRDFSYNEQFF.

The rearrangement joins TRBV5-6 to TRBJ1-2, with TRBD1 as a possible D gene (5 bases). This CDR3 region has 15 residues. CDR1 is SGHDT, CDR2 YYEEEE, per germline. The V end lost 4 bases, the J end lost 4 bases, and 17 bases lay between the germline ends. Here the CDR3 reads CASSQFSGIIYGYTF. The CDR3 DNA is TGTGCCAGCAGCCAATTCTCAGGGATAATCTATGGCTACACCTTC.

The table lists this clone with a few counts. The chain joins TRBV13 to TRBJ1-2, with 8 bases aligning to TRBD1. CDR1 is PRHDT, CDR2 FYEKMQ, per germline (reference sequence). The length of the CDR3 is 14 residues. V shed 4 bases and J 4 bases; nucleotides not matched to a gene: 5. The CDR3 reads CASSSRQGTYGYTF. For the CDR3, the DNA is TGTGCCAGCAGCTCCCGACAGGGGACCTATGGCTACACCTTC.

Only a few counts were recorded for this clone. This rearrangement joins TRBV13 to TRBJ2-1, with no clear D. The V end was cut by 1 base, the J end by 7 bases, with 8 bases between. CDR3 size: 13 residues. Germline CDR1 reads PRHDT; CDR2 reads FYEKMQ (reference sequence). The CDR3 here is CASSLASMNEQFF. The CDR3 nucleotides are TGTGCCAGCAGCTTAGCTAGTATGAATGAGCAGTTCTTC.

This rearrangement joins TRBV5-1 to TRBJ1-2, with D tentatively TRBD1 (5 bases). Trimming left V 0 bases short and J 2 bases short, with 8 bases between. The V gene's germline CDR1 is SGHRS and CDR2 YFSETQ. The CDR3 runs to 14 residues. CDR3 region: CASSLEDRNYGYTF. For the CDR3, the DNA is TGCGCCAGCAGCTTGGAAGACAGAAACTATGGCTACACCTTC.

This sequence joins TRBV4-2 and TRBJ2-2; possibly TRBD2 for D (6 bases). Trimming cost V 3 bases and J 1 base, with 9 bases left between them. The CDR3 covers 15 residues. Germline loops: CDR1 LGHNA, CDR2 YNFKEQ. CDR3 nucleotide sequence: TGTGCCAGCAGCCAGACTAGGGGGAACACCGGGGAGCTGTTTTTT. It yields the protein CASSQTRGNTGELFF.

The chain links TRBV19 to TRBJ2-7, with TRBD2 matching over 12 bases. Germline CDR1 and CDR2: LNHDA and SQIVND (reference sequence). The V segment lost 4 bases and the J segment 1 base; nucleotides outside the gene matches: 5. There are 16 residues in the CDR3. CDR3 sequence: CASSTRTSGASYEQYF. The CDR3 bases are TGTGCCAGTAGTACCCGGACTAGCGGGGCTTCCTACGAGCAGTACTTC.

This chain's CDR3 is CASSWGPAGDNEQFF. DNA of the CDR3: TGCGCCAGCAGCTGGGGTCCAGCGGGGGACAATGAGCAGTTCTTC. The rearrangement uses TRBV5-1 and TRBJ2-1, with 8 nucleotides matching TRBD2. CDR1 SGHRS and CDR2 YFSETQ come from the germline V gene. This CDR3 region has 15 residues. V lost 3 bases and J lost 5; bases outside the gene matches: 7.

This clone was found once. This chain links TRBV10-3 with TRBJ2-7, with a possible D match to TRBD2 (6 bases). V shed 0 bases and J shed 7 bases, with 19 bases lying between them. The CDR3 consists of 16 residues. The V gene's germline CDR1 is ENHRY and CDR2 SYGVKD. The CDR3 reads CAISESTQGPRGEQYF. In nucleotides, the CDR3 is TGTGCCATCAGTGAGTCGACTCAGGGCCCCCGGGGGGAGCAGTACTTC.

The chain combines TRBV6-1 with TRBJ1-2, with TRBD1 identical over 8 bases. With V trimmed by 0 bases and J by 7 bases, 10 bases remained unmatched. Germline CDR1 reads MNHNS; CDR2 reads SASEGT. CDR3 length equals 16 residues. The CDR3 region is CASSEASGQVFGGYTF. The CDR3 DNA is TGTGCCAGCAGTGAAGCGTCGGGACAGGTATTCGGTGGCTACACCTTC.

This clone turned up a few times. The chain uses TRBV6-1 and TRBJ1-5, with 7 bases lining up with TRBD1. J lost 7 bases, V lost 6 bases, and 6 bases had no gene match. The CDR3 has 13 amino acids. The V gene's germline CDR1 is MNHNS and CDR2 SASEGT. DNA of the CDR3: TGTGCCAGCAGCTATATAGGGGGCCAGCCCCAGCATTTT. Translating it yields CASSYIGGQPQHF.

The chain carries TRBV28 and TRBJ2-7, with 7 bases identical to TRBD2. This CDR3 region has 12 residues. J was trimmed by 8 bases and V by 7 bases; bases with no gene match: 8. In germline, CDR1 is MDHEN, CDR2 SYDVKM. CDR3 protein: CASTGGRAQQYF. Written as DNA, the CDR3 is TGTGCCAGCACCGGGGGGAGGGCTCAGCAGTACTTC.

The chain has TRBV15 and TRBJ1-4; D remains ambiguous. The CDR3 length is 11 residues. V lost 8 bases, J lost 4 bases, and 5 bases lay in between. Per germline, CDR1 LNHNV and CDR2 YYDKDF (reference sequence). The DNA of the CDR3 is TGTGCCACCTTTTATAATGAAAAACTGTTTTTT. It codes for CATFYNEKLFF.

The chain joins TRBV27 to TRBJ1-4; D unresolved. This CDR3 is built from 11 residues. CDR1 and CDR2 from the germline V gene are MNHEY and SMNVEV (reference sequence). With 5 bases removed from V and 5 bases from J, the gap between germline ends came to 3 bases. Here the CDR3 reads CASSANEKLFF. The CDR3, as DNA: TGTGCCAGCAGTGCCAATGAAAAACTGTTTTTT.

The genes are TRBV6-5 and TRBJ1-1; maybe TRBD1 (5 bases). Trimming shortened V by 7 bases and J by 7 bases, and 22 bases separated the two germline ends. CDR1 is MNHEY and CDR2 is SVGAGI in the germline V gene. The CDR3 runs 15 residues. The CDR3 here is CASTSPMGGIGEAFF. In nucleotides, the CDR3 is TGTGCCAGCACTTCTCCCATGGGGGGGATAGGTGAAGCTTTCTTT.

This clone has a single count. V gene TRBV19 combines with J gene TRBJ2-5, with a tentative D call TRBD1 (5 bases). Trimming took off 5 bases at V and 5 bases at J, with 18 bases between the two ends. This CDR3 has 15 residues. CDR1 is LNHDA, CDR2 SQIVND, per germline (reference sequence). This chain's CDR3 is CASSSSQGLGETQYF. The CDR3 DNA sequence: TGTGCCAGTAGTTCTTCTCAGGGTCTCGGGGAGACCCAGTACTTC.

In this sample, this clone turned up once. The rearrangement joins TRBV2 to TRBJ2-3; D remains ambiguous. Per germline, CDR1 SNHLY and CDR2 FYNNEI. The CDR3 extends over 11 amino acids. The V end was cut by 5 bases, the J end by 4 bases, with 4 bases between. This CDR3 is CASSRADTQYF. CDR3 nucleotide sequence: TGTGCCAGCAGTCGGGCAGATACGCAGTATTTT.

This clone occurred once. Here the CDR3 reads CAWGGGRTTNEKLFF. The CDR3 DNA reads as TGTGCCTGGGGCGGTGGGCGGACGACTAATGAAAAACTGTTTTTT. The rearrangement joins TRBV30 to TRBJ1-4, with unresolved D. The V and J ends lost 5 bases and 2 bases respectively, with 15 bases between them. The CDR3 is made up of 15 amino acids. CDR1 and CDR2 (germline): GTSNPN, SVGIG (reference sequence).